Here is one T cell receptor (beta chain) with its context. Its cognate antigen is unknown. J lost 6 bases, V lost 0 bases, and 12 bases had no gene match. Germline CDR1 LGHNA, CDR2 YNFKEQ. The CDR3 has 18 amino acids. This sample is part of a study of shared clonotypes between healthy human individuals. The assay was run at deep level. The data were produced by immunoSEQ multiplex PCR, yet TCRdb's version contains in-frame clones alone and is incomplete. The sample yields around 1.9 million clones, approximately 94% seen once. CD45RO negativity and positive selection for CCR7 defined naive CD8 cells, a population that excluded terminally differentiated effector memory CD45RA+ cells. Study observations and caveats: Naive subsets generally exceeded memory subsets in estimated richness.

The specimen was naive CD8+ T cells from PBMCs. The chain has TRBV4-2 and TRBJ2-2; TRBD1 aligns across 8 bases. This receptor was obtained from a young man in good health. Some clones in this sample may be carry-over from other donors' samples. The chain's CDR3 is CASSQDRVGTGDAGELFF. Written as DNA, the CDR3 is TGTGCCAGCAGCCAAGATAGGGTTGGGACAGGCGACGCCGGGGAGCTGTTTTTT.